This record covers a single T cell receptor (beta chain). Its target is unknown. This record belongs to a study of blood T cells in healthy people across ages. This CDR3 is built from 17 residues. V was cut by 5 bases and J by 4 bases, with 18 bases left in between. Germline loops: CDR1 SGHNT, CDR2 YENEEA. Donors each provided about 10 milliliters of peripheral blood. A sample-barcoded 5' primer and a J-beta primer mix were used in a second PCR of roughly 7 to 11 cycles. All cDNA molecules were each tagged by a template-switch adaptor with 12 random nucleotides. TCRdb used MiXCR to reprocess the 5' RACE reads, holding one entry per CDR3 protein. The sample contains fewer than 2 million distinct CDR3 sequences, more than 35% of which appear only once. General observations from the study: Higher diversity and more naive CD4+ cells were features of long-lived donors, compared to aged donors.

The chain is built from TRBV11-3 and TRBJ2-6; tentatively, D is TRBD2 (6 bases). Material: blood. This receptor was taken from a human donor in good health. The CDR3 nucleotides read TGTGCCAGCAGCGCCCGGGAGCAACAATTAGGGGCCAACGTCCTGACTTTC. Protein sequence: CASSAREQQLGANVLTF.